These 13 T cell receptor beta chains were all obtained from the same sample, sequenced in a study of OX40 agonist ivuxolimab in advanced cancers. This table comes from immunoSEQ multiplex PCR, and its TCRdb copy is limited to in-frame clones, with some not included. The sample has tens of thousands of clones, roughly 82% seen once. Sequenced here: CD4+ or CD8+ T cells sorted from blood, sampled in a trial of the OX40 agonist ivuxolimab. Receptors originate from an adult with an advanced solid tumor such as melanoma, head and neck, liver or kidney cancer.

Concerning this clone: Distinct nucleotide sequences in the sample also encode this CDR3. The chain recombines TRBV11-2 with TRBJ1-2; the D gene is possibly TRBD1 (6 bases). CDR3 length: 13 amino acids. V lost 5 bases and J lost 7, with 14 bases in between. The germline V gene has CDR1 SGHAT and CDR2 FQNNGV. The CDR3 loop is CASSPQGSSGYTF. The CDR3 nucleotides read TGTGCCAGCAGCCCACAGGGAAGCAGTGGCTACACCTTC.

The chain carries TRBV29-1 and TRBJ2-7; 8 positions agree with TRBD1. The CDR3 extends over 13 amino acids. V trimming: 6 bases; J trimming: 7 bases; junction bases outside the gene matches: 11. CDR1 and CDR2 (germline): SQVTM, ANQGSEA. As DNA, the CDR3 is TGCAGCGTAAACACAGGGGGAACGGGAGAGCAGTACTTC. This gives the protein CSVNTGGTGEQYF.

V gene TRBV2 combines with J gene TRBJ2-3; possibly TRBD2 for D (7 bases). The CDR3 loop spans 15 amino acids. Per germline, CDR1 SNHLY and CDR2 FYNNEI. The ends were cut back, 1 base at V and 2 bases at J, with 10 bases in the middle. The CDR3 coding sequence is TGTGCCAGCAGTGAAGACGGGGGGCCCACAGATACGCAGTATTTT. This translates into CASSEDGGPTDTQYF.

This chain links TRBV21-1 with TRBJ2-1. TRBV21-1 is a pseudogene. The CDR3 sequence is 15 residues long. The chain's CDR3 is CASSKGCVGYNEQFF. CDR3 coding DNA: TGTGCCAGCAGCAAAGGGTGTGTGGGCTACAATGAGCAGTTCTTC.

The V and J genes are TRBV7-9 and TRBJ2-2; 8 bases are a match to TRBD2. J lost 5 bases, V lost 1 base, and 6 bases had no gene match. The CDR3 is 16 residues long. Germline CDR1 is SEHNR and CDR2 is FQNEAQ (reference sequence). The CDR3 DNA reads TGTGCCAGCAGCTTAGAAGTAGCGGGGACTACCGGGGAGCTGTTTTTT. Translation: CASSLEVAGTTGELFF. The full variable domain, rest sourced from reference TRBV7-9 and TRBJ2-2, is DTGVSQNPRHKITKRGQNVTFRCDPISEHNRLYWYRQTLGQGPEFLTYFQNEAQLEKSRLLSDRFSAERPKGSFSTLEIQRTEQGDSAMYLCASSLEVAGTTGELFFGEGSRLTVL.

The chain links TRBV4-1 to TRBJ1-5, with 8 bases identical to TRBD1. This CDR3 comprises 14 residues. Trimming at V came to 4 bases and at J to 6 bases, leaving 5 bases not matched to a gene. Germline V gives CDR1 MGHRA, CDR2 YSYEKL. The CDR3 here is CASSPRTGGQPQHF. CDR3 in DNA: TGCGCCAGCAGCCCGCGCACAGGGGGTCAGCCCCAGCATTTT.

In this sample, this clone turned up once. The chain couples TRBV6-1 to TRBJ2-3; the match to TRBD1 covers 10 bases. The CDR3 runs to 16 residues. Germline CDR1 reads MNHNS; CDR2 reads SASEGT. Trimming at V came to 0 bases and at J to 1 base, leaving 1 base not matched to a gene. The CDR3 region has the DNA TGTGCCAGCAGTGAAGCCGGACAGGGGGGCACAGATACGCAGTATTTT. Translation: CASSEAGQGGTDTQYF.

The J gene is TRBJ2-2, the V gene TRBV4-2, with 11 nucleotides matching TRBD2. This CDR3 has 18 residues. V gave up 4 bases and J gave up 0 bases; unmatched junction bases: 7. Germline loops: CDR1 LGHNA, CDR2 YNFKEQ. The DNA for the CDR3 is TGTGCCAGCAGCCGGCAACTAGCGGGGGTAACGAACACCGGGGAGCTGTTTTTT. Its translation is CASSRQLAGVTNTGELFF.

The V gene is TRBV18, the J gene TRBJ2-7, with 9 bases fitting TRBD1. With 0 bases clipped from V and 5 bases from J, the junction kept 8 bases outside the gene matches. Germline values: CDR1 KGHSH, CDR2 LQKENI. The CDR3 is 16 amino acids. The CDR3 region is CASSPPNLDRGHEQYF. The CDR3 DNA follows: TGTGCCAGCTCACCACCGAACCTGGACAGGGGCCACGAGCAGTACTTC.

V usage is TRBV4-3 and J usage is TRBJ2-1; 7 positions agree with TRBD2. The V segment lost 4 bases and the J segment 4 bases; nucleotides outside the gene matches: 22. This CDR3 spans 20 amino acids. Germline CDR1 is LGHNA and CDR2 is YSLEER. The CDR3 DNA sequence: TGCGCCAGCAGCCTAAATCTCCTTTTAAGCCCGGGGGGACTTTACAATGAGCAGTTCTTC. This codes for CASSLNLLLSPGGLYNEQFF.

The table lists this clone with a count of one. The chain employs TRBV6-1 and TRBJ2-2, with D possibly TRBD2 on 7 matching bases. CDR1 MNHNS and CDR2 SASEGT come from the germline V gene. The CDR3 is 15 residues long. V was shortened by 7 bases and J by 0 bases, with 12 bases between the two germline ends. CDR3 in amino acids: CASTPGGPNTGELFF. The CDR3 nucleotides read TGTGCCAGCACCCCGGGGGGCCCGAACACCGGGGAGCTGTTTTTT.

CDR3 DNA: TGCAGTGCGCGGGGTTACAATGAGCAGTTCTTC. Translated, it gives CSARGYNEQFF. The chain joins TRBV20-1 to TRBJ2-1; the D gene is possibly TRBD2 (6 bases). V lost 6 bases and J 4 bases, leaving 7 bases between the germline ends. From germline, CDR1 is DFQATT and CDR2 SNEGSKA (reference sequence). This CDR3 has 11 residues.

The CDR3 protein is CASKRDSNNSPLHF. CDR3 bases: TGTGCCAGCAAGCGGGACAGTAATAATTCACCCCTCCACTTT. The V and J genes are TRBV18 and TRBJ1-6, with 7 bases that match TRBD1. J was trimmed by 5 bases and V by 8 bases; bases with no gene match: 6. The CDR3 spans 14 residues. Germline loops: CDR1 KGHSH, CDR2 LQKENI.